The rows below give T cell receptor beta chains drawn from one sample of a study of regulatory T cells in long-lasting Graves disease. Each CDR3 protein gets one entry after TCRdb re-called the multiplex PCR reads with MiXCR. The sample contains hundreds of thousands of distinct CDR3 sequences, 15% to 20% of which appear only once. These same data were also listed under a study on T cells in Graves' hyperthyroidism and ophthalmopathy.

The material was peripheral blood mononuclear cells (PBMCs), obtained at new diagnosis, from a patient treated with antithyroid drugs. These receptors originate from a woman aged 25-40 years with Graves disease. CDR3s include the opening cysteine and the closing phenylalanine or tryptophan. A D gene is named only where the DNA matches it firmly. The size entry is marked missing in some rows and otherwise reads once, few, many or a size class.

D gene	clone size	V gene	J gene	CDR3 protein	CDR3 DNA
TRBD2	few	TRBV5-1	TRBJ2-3	CASSFAGLAGGGDTQYF	TGCGCCAGCAGCTTCGCCGGCCTAGCGGGAGGTGGGGATACGCAGTATTTT
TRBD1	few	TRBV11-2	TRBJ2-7	CASTLGVLSQGDYEQYF	TGTGCCAGCACCCTGGGGGTCCTCTCACAGGGGGACTACGAGCAGTACTTC
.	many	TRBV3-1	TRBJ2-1	CASRLREEQFF	TGTGCCAGCAGATTGCGGGAAGAGCAGTTCTTC
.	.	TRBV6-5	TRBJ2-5	CASSYASGSGQETQYF	TGTGCCAGCAGTTACGCGTCGGGGAGCGGTCAAGAGACCCAGTACTTC
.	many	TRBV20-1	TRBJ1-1	CTRVELNTEAFF	TGCACCCGGGTGGAATTGAACACTGAAGCTTTCTTT
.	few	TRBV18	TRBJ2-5	CASSLHMQETQYF	TGTGCCAGCTCACTCCACATGCAAGAGACCCAGTACTTC
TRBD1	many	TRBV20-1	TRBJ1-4	CSARDGQGDEKLFF	TGCAGTGCTAGAGATGGGCAGGGGGATGAAAAACTGTTTTTT
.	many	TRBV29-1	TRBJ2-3	CSVEAGQITDTQYF	TGCAGCGTTGAGGCGGGACAGATCACAGATACGCAGTATTTT
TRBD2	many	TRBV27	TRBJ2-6	CASRESGTGSSGANVLTF	TGTGCCAGCAGGGAGAGCGGGACGGGTAGTTCTGGGGCCAACGTCCTGACTTTC
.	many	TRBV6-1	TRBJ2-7	CASRGYEQYF	TGTGCCAGCAGGGGGTACGAGCAGTACTTC
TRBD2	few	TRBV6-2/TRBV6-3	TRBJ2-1	CASSYEGGLVYEQFF	TGTGCCAGCAGTTACGAGGGCGGACTAGTCTATGAGCAGTTCTTC
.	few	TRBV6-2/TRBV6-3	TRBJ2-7	CASSYLTGSSYEQYF	TGTGCCAGCAGTTACTTGACGGGGAGCTCCTACGAGCAGTACTTC
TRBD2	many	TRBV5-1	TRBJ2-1	CASSFTSGSRSEQFF	TGCGCCAGCAGCTTTACTAGCGGGAGTCGGAGTGAGCAGTTCTTC
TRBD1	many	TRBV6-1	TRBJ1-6	CASRLRGLLSPLHF	TGTGCCAGCAGGCTCAGGGGGCTTCTCTCACCCCTCCACTTT
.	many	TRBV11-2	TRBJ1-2	CASSRTNGHELGYTF	TGTGCCAGCAGCCGGACCAACGGACACGAACTTGGCTACACCTTC
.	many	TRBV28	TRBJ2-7	CASQSRGREQYF	TGTGCCTCCCAGAGTAGAGGTCGAGAGCAGTACTTC
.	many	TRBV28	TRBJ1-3	CASSDGRWTGNTIYF	TGTGCCAGCAGTGACGGCAGGTGGACTGGAAACACCATATATTTT
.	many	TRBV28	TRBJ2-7	CASSFLEGLYEQYF	TGTGCCAGCAGTTTTTTGGAGGGCCTCTACGAGCAGTACTTC
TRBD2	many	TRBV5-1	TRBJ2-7	CASSLALAGHEQYF	TGCGCCAGCAGCTTGGCGTTAGCGGGGCACGAGCAGTACTTC
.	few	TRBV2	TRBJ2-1	CASSRDGEQFF	TGTGCCAGCAGCAGAGATGGTGAGCAGTTCTTC
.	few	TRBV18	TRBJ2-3	CASSTFASGTDTQYF	TGTGCCAGCTCGACCTTCGCGAGCGGCACAGATACGCAGTATTTT
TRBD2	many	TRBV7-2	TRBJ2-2	CASSLAGAGTNTGELFF	TGTGCCAGCAGCTTAGCCGGAGCGGGGACGAACACCGGGGAGCTGTTTTTT
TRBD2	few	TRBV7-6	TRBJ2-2	CASSPRNSGGTGELFF	TGTGCCAGCAGCCCGCGTAATAGCGGGGGCACCGGGGAGCTGTTTTTT
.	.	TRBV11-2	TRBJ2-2	CASSSVRKTGELFF	TGTGCCAGCAGCTCTGTTAGGAAAACCGGGGAGCTGTTTTTT
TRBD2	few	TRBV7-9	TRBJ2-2	CASSHSGLAGAQTGELFF	TGTGCCAGCAGCCACTCGGGACTAGCGGGAGCTCAGACCGGGGAGCTGTTTTTT
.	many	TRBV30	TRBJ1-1	CAWMLVNTEAFF	TGTGCCTGGATGTTGGTGAACACTGAAGCTTTCTTT
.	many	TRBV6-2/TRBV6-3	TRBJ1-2	CASSEMSGVGGYTF	TGTGCCAGCAGTGAAATGTCCGGGGTTGGCGGCTACACCTTC
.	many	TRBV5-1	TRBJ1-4	CASSLGRTNEKLFF	TGCGCCAGCAGCCTGGGACGGACTAATGAAAAACTGTTTTTT
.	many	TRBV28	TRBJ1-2	CAGVSGTNGYTF	TGTGCCGGGGTTTCAGGGACAAATGGCTACACCTTC
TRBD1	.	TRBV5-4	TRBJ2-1	CASSFADRAFNEQFF	TGTGCCAGCAGCTTCGCAGACAGGGCCTTCAATGAGCAGTTCTTC
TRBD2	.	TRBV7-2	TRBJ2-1	CASSRVRTSGASNEQFF	TGTGCCAGCAGCCGCGTCAGAACTAGCGGGGCTAGCAATGAGCAGTTCTTC
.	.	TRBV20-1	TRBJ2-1	CSVPGPGNEQFF	TGCAGTGTCCCAGGGCCGGGCAATGAGCAGTTCTTC
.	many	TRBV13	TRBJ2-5	CASSSRTGYGQETQYF	TGTGCCAGCAGCTCCCGGACGGGATACGGACAAGAGACCCAGTACTTC